The rows below give T cell receptor beta chains drawn from one sample of a study of monozygotic twins with inflammatory bowel disease. Each CDR3 protein gets one entry in TCRdb, which reprocessed the 5' RACE reads and gives no DNA. The table lists about 330,000 distinct CDR3 sequences. The specimen sequenced was blood. These TCRs come from a human donor with ulcerative colitis or Crohn's disease, or a healthy co-twin of an affected twin (not recorded which). Each CDR3 is given with its conserved first and last residue. The order of the fields is V gene, J gene, CDR3 protein.

TRBV5-1	TRBJ1-1	CASSFKTLWDTEAFF
TRBV7-2	TRBJ2-3	CASRRASTDTQYF
TRBV14	TRBJ2-1	CASSQGGRAGLLEQFF
TRBV3-1	TRBJ2-1	CASSQTGTQNNEQFF
TRBV12-3/TRBV12-4	TRBJ2-2	CASTRDRGTGELFF
TRBV27	TRBJ1-1	CASSLFGYGAEAFF
TRBV6-1	TRBJ2-6	CASQVGSGANVLTF
TRBV14	TRBJ2-3	CASSHPSGTAFTDTQYF
TRBV11-2	TRBJ2-7	CASSSRSWGSSSGYEQYF
TRBV28	TRBJ1-5	CASSLPHVGNQPQHF
TRBV7-8	TRBJ1-6	CASSLGSTGMRGNSPLHF
TRBV4-1	TRBJ2-7	CASRAQLTISYEQYF
TRBV20-1	TRBJ2-5	CSAPSGGETQYF
TRBV6-2/TRBV6-3	TRBJ2-2	CASSYPRGGGNTGELFF
TRBV5-1	TRBJ2-2	CASSGQGKTGPGELFF
TRBV12-3/TRBV12-4	TRBJ2-2	CASSFRQGDTGELFF
TRBV5-1	TRBJ2-7	CASSLLGAPSFYEQYF
TRBV18	TRBJ1-1	CASSASRGTEAFF